The TCR beta chain described here comes from a study of cytomegalovirus exposure and HLA in healthy donors. Study-wide findings and caveats: CMV serostatus was the only immune exposure information that was available.

From germline, CDR1 is MDHEN and CDR2 SYDVKM. This CDR3 is 13 amino acids long. The germline V and J ends were trimmed by 6 bases and 1 base, with 6 bases remaining between them. With regard to this clone: Its specificity is not known.

Donors consisted of healthy bone marrow donors. In the PCR, 60 Vbeta and 13 Jbeta primers were used. How the authors handled the data: Later analysis identified tens of millions of unique TCR beta chains, 10 million to 12 million shared. Libraries were prepared by immunoSEQ multiplex PCR; TCRdb keeps only in-frame clonotypes and omits some of them. V and J calls and clone size are given by that table; D and trimming were obtained from the DNA. The table lists 150,000 to 200,000 clones, approximately 80% of them singletons. This sequence originates from a woman in her thirties or forties in good health and CMV-seropositive. The rearrangement uses TRBV28 and TRBJ2-2, with a tentative D call TRBD1 (6 bases). Material for sequencing was PBMCs. CDR3 loop: CASRDRNTGELFF. The CDR3, as DNA: TGTGCCAGCAGGGACAGGAACACCGGGGAGCTGTTTTTT.